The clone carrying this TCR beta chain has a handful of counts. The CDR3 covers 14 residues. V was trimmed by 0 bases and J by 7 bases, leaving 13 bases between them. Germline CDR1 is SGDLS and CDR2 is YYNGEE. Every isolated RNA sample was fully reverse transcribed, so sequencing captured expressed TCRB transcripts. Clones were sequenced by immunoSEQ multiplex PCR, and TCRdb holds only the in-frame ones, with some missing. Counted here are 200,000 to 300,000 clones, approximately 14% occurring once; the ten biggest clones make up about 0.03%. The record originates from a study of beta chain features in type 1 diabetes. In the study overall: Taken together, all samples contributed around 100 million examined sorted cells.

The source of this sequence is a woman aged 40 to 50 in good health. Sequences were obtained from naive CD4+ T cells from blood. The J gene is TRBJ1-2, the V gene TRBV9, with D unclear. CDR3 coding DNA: TGTGCCAGCAGCGTAGTTGCGGAAATCGGTGGCTACACCTTC. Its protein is CASSVVAEIGGYTF.